This T cell receptor (beta chain) was recovered during a study of low-dose radiotherapy and immunotherapy resistance in tumors. Study-wide background: Each fraction for Cohort 1 was 0.5 Gy, given every 2 weeks, and the total came to 6.5 Gy.

cDNA synthesis used a TRAV/TRBV-specific primer set for both chains. A constant-region primer paired with the V-primer adapter amplified TCRs over 20 PCR cycles. TCRdb called the reads again in MiXCR, with one record for every CDR3 protein. The data contain over 15,000 distinct CDR3 sequences, about 70% of them singletons. The ends were cut back, 4 bases at V and 4 bases at J, with 13 bases in the middle. Germline values: CDR1 KGHDR, CDR2 SFDVKD. This CDR3 region has 15 residues. The chain joins TRBV24-1 to TRBJ2-1, with D possibly matching TRBD2 (5 bases). The sequence was collected from a human donor with advanced metastatic prostate, ovarian, gallbladder or colorectal cancer (not recorded which). This table probably holds off-target reads from a library built for another chain. CDR3 coding DNA: TGTGCCACCAGTGACCCCGGGGTAAAATACAATGAGCAGTTCTTC. Translated: CATSDPGVKYNEQFF.